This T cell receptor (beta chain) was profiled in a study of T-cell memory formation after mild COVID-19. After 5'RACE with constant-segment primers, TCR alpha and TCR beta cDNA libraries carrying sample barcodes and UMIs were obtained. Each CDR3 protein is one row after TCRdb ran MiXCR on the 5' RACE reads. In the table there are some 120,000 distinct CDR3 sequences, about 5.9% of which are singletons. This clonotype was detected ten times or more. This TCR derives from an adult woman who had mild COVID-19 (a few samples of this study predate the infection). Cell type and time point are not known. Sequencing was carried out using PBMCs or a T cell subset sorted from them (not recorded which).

The chain's CDR3 is CASSLVLADTQYF. CDR3 coding DNA: TGTGCCAGCAGCTTAGTACTAGCAGATACGCAGTATTTT. The V and J genes are TRBV7-2 and TRBJ2-3; a weak D match, TRBD2 (5 bases). The CDR3 covers 13 residues. The V gene lost 1 base and the J gene lost 4 bases, with 6 bases spanning the gap. Germline assignment: CDR1 SGHTA and CDR2 FQGNSA. The full variable domain, in which reference TRBV7-2 and TRBJ2-3 provide the parts outside the CDR3, is GAGVSQSPSNKVTEKGKDVELRCDPISGHTALYWYRQSLGQGLEFLIYFQGNSAPDKSGLPSDRFSAERTGGSVSTLTIQRTQQEDSAVYLCASSLVLADTQYFGPGTRLTVL.